This T cell receptor (beta chain) was documented in a study of beta chain features in type 1 diabetes. Overall study findings and caveats: Within each of all four CD4+ subsets, Type 1 diabetes patients had TCRB CDR3s that were moderately but significantly shorter. Sequencing used cDNA, and cells with high TCR expression could therefore be over-represented. Whether HLA type influences TCRB rearrangement remained unresolved here.

Every isolated RNA sample was fully reverse transcribed, so sequencing captured expressed TCRB transcripts. Produced via immunoSEQ multiplex PCR; TCRdb's table is partial and in-frame only. The sample shows around 150,000 clones, roughly 60% of them seen only once. The CDR3 consists of 13 residues. Germline V gene lookup returns CDR1 SQVTM and CDR2 ANQGSEA. One heparinised blood draw averaging about 110 mL was given by each donor. This clone was counted once. Its matching antigen is unknown. This chain uses TRBV29-1 with TRBJ2-5; D perhaps matches TRBD2 (5 bases). Near its end, the DNA agrees better with TRBJ2-7, so the J call may be wrong. This TCR was recovered from a man aged 30 to 39 with type 1 diabetes. Sequenced: naive CD4+ T cells from blood. The CDR3 DNA reads as TGCAGCACCTGGACGGACTCCTCCTACGAGCAGTACTTC. Translation gives CSTWTDSSYEQYF.